These 3 T cell receptor beta chains were all obtained from the same sample, sequenced in a study of T cell responses to AZD1222 COVID-19 vaccine. Measured with immunoSEQ multiplex PCR; TCRdb has only the in-frame clones, and not every one. The sample comprises roughly 100,000 clones, almost 90% of which are singletons, and 5% to 6% rests with the top ten. The material was peripheral blood, obtained on day 0 of AZD1222 vaccination. The receptors shown here come from an adult in good health.

The CDR3 nucleotides are TGTGCCAGCAGCCCCTCCACCGGAGGGGATGAAAAACTGTTTTTT. Its protein product is CASSPSTGGDEKLFF. The chain links TRBV7-2 to TRBJ1-4; D perhaps matches TRBD1 (5 bases). Germline V gene sequence: CDR1 SGHTA, CDR2 FQGNSA. V was shortened by 5 bases and J by 6 bases, with 16 bases between the two germline ends. The CDR3 covers 15 residues.

J is TRBJ2-7 and V is TRBV14, with unresolved D. The CDR3 sequence is 11 residues long. From germline, CDR1 is SGHDN and CDR2 FVKESK. Trimming removed 1 base from V and 4 bases from J, with 2 bases in between. CDR3 bases: TGTGCCAGCAGCCAAGGGTACGAGCAGTACTTC. It yields the protein CASSQGYEQYF.

The V call is TRBV9, the J call TRBJ2-1; 7 nucleotides agree with TRBD2. V lost 2 bases and J lost 6; bases outside the gene matches: 8. CDR1 and CDR2 (germline): SGDLS, YYNGEE. The CDR3 totals 15 residues. The CDR3 DNA reads TGTGCCAGCAGCGTCTTAACAGCGGGGCGCAATGAGCAGTTCTTC. It yields the protein CASSVLTAGRNEQFF.